One and the same sample provided the 27 T cell receptor beta chains below, sequenced in a study of T cells after yellow fever vaccination. TCRdb processed the 5' RACE reads anew with MiXCR; each CDR3 protein has one entry. The repertoire consists of 500,000 to 650,000 distinct CDR3 sequences, with 17% occurring once and the leading ten covering 15% to 20%. Sequenced here: PBMCs, sampled roughly 5 days after the first yellow fever vaccination. These receptors originate from a man younger than 35 who received the YFV17D yellow fever vaccine.

This clonotype turned up a few times. The CDR3 DNA is TGTGCCAGCCGACTGGGGGCAGGGTTTGAGCAGTTCTTC. Translation gives CASRLGAGFEQFF. The rearrangement links TRBV28 to TRBJ2-1, with a tentative D call TRBD1 (6 bases). Trimming removed 8 bases from V and 9 bases from J, with 17 bases in between. The CDR3 runs 13 residues. The germline gives CDR1 MDHEN, CDR2 SYDVKM.

This clonotype was seen at least ten times. This chain uses TRBV28 with TRBJ2-3; D may be TRBD1 (5 bases). Trimming removed 7 bases from V and 5 bases from J, with 10 bases in between. The CDR3 spans 12 residues. Germline CDR1 and CDR2: MDHEN and SYDVKM. The CDR3 protein is CASKGLRDTQYF. The CDR3 region has the DNA TGTGCCAGCAAGGGGTTGCGAGATACGCAGTATTTT.

This clonotype was picked up a small number of times. The V call is TRBV20-1, the J call TRBJ2-7; D is possibly TRBD2 (7 bases). Trimming cost V 6 bases and J 5 bases, with 26 bases left between them. The CDR3 extends over 16 amino acids. The V gene's germline CDR1 is DFQATT and CDR2 SNEGSKA (reference sequence). The CDR3 here is CSASYSSAQGGDEQYF. The CDR3 DNA is TGCAGTGCCTCGTATAGTAGTGCACAGGGAGGGGACGAGCAGTACTTC.

The chain joins TRBV27 to TRBJ2-1, with 7 nucleotides matching TRBD1. CDR1 and CDR2 from the germline V gene are MNHEY and SMNVEV (reference sequence). V dropped 4 bases and J dropped 8; count of bases not matched to a gene: 5. This CDR3 has 13 residues. CDR3 coding DNA: TGTGCCAGCAGTTCACGACAGGGCCATGAGCAGTTCTTC. It specifies CASSSRQGHEQFF.

The sample holds a few counts of this clonotype. The gene calls are TRBV12-3 or TRBV12-4 and TRBJ2-3; D is ambiguous. Trimming removed 3 bases from V and 5 bases from J, with 12 bases in between. The CDR3 spans 14 residues. The CDR3 is CASSFSLHRDTQYF. Here the CDR3 DNA reads TGTGCCAGCAGTTTTAGCCTACACAGAGATACGCAGTATTTT.

This clonotype was seen more than once but under ten times. The V and J genes are TRBV5-1 and TRBJ2-1; the D gene is possibly TRBD2 (6 bases). The CDR3 is 14 residues long. V lost 1 base and J lost 12, with 17 bases in between. Germline assignment: CDR1 SGHRS and CDR2 YFSETQ. For the CDR3, the DNA is TGCGCCAGCAGCTTGAATAGGGGAGGCTCGGCGCAGTTCTTC. This codes for CASSLNRGGSAQFF.

This clonotype has only a few counts. This rearrangement joins TRBV27 to TRBJ1-6; D possibly corresponds to TRBD1 (5 bases). V lost 5 bases and J lost 7, with 18 bases in between. Looked up from germline, CDR1 is MNHEY and CDR2 is SMNVEV (reference sequence). CDR3 size: 16 residues. CDR3 amino acids: CASSPRGRFGNSPLHF. CDR3 nucleotide sequence: TGTGCCAGCAGTCCTCGGGGCAGGTTCGGGAATTCACCCCTCCACTTT.

The chain has TRBV6-1 and TRBJ2-3; D not certain. The CDR3 has 14 amino acids. The V and J ends lost 4 bases and 2 bases respectively, with 10 bases between them. Looked up from germline, CDR1 is MNHNS and CDR2 is SASEGT. As DNA, the CDR3 is TGTGCCAGCAGTGGTCAAGGGCCCACAGATACGCAGTATTTT. This sequence encodes CASSGQGPTDTQYF.

This clonotype was counted a few times. This sequence joins TRBV7-2 and TRBJ1-5; D gene uncertain. Looked up from germline, CDR1 is SGHTA and CDR2 is FQGNSA. With 2 bases removed from V and 0 bases from J, the gap between germline ends came to 8 bases. CDR3 length: 15 amino acids. The CDR3 region has the DNA TGTGCCAGCAGCTTACTCAGGAATAGCAATCAGCCCCAGCATTTT. Residues: CASSLLRNSNQPQHF.

This clonotype was counted many times. This chain connects TRBV5-1 to TRBJ1-1; D perhaps matches TRBD1 (6 bases). This CDR3 is built from 15 residues. Germline-derived CDR1 and CDR2 are SGHRS and YFSETQ. V was trimmed by 4 bases and J by 3 bases, leaving 16 bases between them. This chain's CDR3 is CASSPSGGGHTEAFF. CDR3 DNA sequence: TGCGCCAGCAGCCCTTCCGGGGGGGGGCACACTGAAGCTTTCTTT.

This clonotype has a handful of counts. This chain uses TRBV7-2 with TRBJ2-7; D remains ambiguous. The germline V gene has CDR1 SGHTA and CDR2 FQGNSA. The germline V and J ends were trimmed by 5 bases and 2 bases, with 7 bases remaining between them. The CDR3 runs to 12 residues. The CDR3 reads CASSLQTYEQYV. In nucleotides, the CDR3 is TGTGCCAGCAGCCTTCAAACCTACGAGCAGTACGTC.

The chain is built from TRBV20-1 and TRBJ2-1; 7 nucleotides agree with TRBD2. Germline-derived CDR1 and CDR2 are DFQATT and SNEGSKA (reference sequence). V was pared by 6 bases and J by 0 bases, with 8 bases of the junction left unmatched. The CDR3 extends over 15 amino acids. In DNA form, the CDR3 reads TGCAGTGCCCCAAGCGGGGTCAGCTCCTACAATGAGCAGTTCTTC. Its protein is CSAPSGVSSYNEQFF.

This clonotype was seen only a few times. The chain has TRBV7-8 and TRBJ1-1, with D uncertain. This CDR3 has 12 residues. Germline V lookup: CDR1 SGHVS, CDR2 FQNEAQ. Trimming left V 5 bases short and J 10 bases short, with 14 bases between. The CDR3 bases are TGTGCCAGCAGCCCGAGTACCCCCGGAGCTTTCTTT. It encodes CASSPSTPGAFF.

The sample holds many counts of this clonotype. The gene calls are TRBV24-1 and TRBJ1-1, with D unresolved. In germline, CDR1 is KGHDR, CDR2 SFDVKD. The CDR3 has 10 amino acids. Trimming stripped 7 bases from V and 7 bases from J, with 6 bases between. The CDR3 loop is CATRFGEAFF. CDR3 bases: TGTGCCACCAGATTCGGTGAAGCTTTCTTT.

This clonotype was counted between two and nine times. V gene TRBV2 combines with J gene TRBJ2-1; the D gene is possibly TRBD2 (5 bases). The V gene lost 5 bases and the J gene lost 7 bases, with 18 bases spanning the gap. The CDR3 has 15 residues. The germline V gene has CDR1 SNHLY and CDR2 FYNNEI. The CDR3 bases are TGTGCCAGCAGTTCTACCCTTCCGCCGGGGAATGAGCAGTTCTTC. This encodes CASSSTLPPGNEQFF.

This clonotype has just a few counts. The chain is built from TRBV7-9 and TRBJ1-2, with unresolved D. V lost 1 base and J lost 7, with 7 bases in between. The germline CDR1 and CDR2 sequences are SEHNR and FQNEAQ (reference sequence). CDR3 length: 12 amino acids. The CDR3 nucleotides are TGTGCCAGCAGCTTAGAGGCCTTTGGCTACACCTTC. Protein: CASSLEAFGYTF.

Only a few counts were recorded for this clonotype. The CDR3 region is CATGGFLSTNEKLFF. CDR3 DNA: TGTGCCACCGGGGGGTTCCTATCAACTAATGAAAAACTGTTTTTT. This chain joins TRBV19 and TRBJ1-4, with D possibly TRBD1 on 5 matching bases. Germline loops: CDR1 LNHDA, CDR2 SQIVND (reference sequence). Trimming shortened V by 10 bases and J by 0 bases, and 15 bases separated the two germline ends. This CDR3 comprises 15 residues.

Only a few counts were recorded for this clonotype. The V call is TRBV9, the J call TRBJ2-2; 7 positions match TRBD1. There are 14 residues in the CDR3. J lost 6 bases, V lost 4 bases, and 6 bases had no gene match. Germline loops: CDR1 SGDLS, CDR2 YYNGEE. The CDR3 DNA reads TGTGCCAGCAGCCCAGAAGGGACAGCCGGGGAGCTGTTTTTT. Its translation is CASSPEGTAGELFF.

The chain is built from TRBV9 and TRBJ1-6, with unresolved D. This CDR3 has 13 amino acids. V lost 3 bases, J lost 9 bases, and 10 bases lay in between. Germline lookup yields CDR1 SGDLS and CDR2 YYNGEE. CDR3: CASSEEQLSPLHF. In DNA form, the CDR3 reads TGTGCCAGCAGCGAGGAACAGCTTTCACCCCTCCACTTT.

The chain links TRBV4-1 to TRBJ1-2; 7 bases map to TRBD1. From germline, CDR1 is MGHRA and CDR2 YSYEKL. This CDR3 is 13 amino acids long. The V and J ends lost 1 base and 7 bases, in that order; junction bases with no gene match: 3. CDR3 coding DNA: TGCGCCAGCAGCCAAGTTTACAGGGGTGGCTACACCTTC. Protein product: CASSQVYRGGYTF.

This clonotype came up a few times. The chain combines TRBV19 with TRBJ2-7; 8 bases line up with TRBD2. V shed 6 bases, J shed 6 bases, and the junction held 7 bases outside the gene matches. There are 13 residues in the CDR3. CDR1 is LNHDA and CDR2 is SQIVND in the germline V gene (reference sequence). CDR3 sequence: CASRPGLGGEQYF. The CDR3 DNA reads TGTGCCAGTAGACCGGGACTAGGAGGCGAGCAGTACTTC.

This chain joins TRBV12-3 or TRBV12-4 and TRBJ2-1; 10 bases align to TRBD2. V lost 5 bases to trimming and J lost 3 bases; unmatched junction nucleotides: 4. CDR3 size: 15 residues. The CDR3 region has the DNA TGTGCCAGCAGTCTTAGCGGGGGGTACTACAATGAGCAGTTCTTC. It specifies CASSLSGGYYNEQFF.

This clonotype was counted a few times. The chain recombines TRBV20-1 with TRBJ1-5, with 8 positions matching TRBD1. Losses at the gene ends were 0 bases for V and 11 bases for J; bases not matched to a gene: 6. Germline V gene data show CDR1 as DFQATT and CDR2 as SNEGSKA (reference sequence). The CDR3 spans 13 residues. In DNA, the CDR3 is TGCAGTGCTAGAGATGACAGGGGTCAAGCCCAGCATTTT. Encoded protein: CSARDDRGQAQHF.

The table lists this clonotype with a few counts. This chain joins TRBV7-8 and TRBJ2-2; 9 bases line up with TRBD1. Germline loops: CDR1 SGHVS, CDR2 FQNEAQ. With 5 bases clipped from V and 7 bases from J, the junction kept 8 bases outside the gene matches. The CDR3 is made up of 15 amino acids. CDR3 loop: CASSPRDRASGELFF. The CDR3 DNA reads as TGTGCCAGCAGCCCTCGGGACAGGGCGAGCGGGGAGCTGTTTTTT.

This clonotype was counted between two and nine times. The chain is built from TRBV7-6 and TRBJ2-3; D might be TRBD1 (6 bases). V lost 5 bases, J lost 2 bases, and 14 bases lay in between. CDR1 is SGHVS and CDR2 is FNYEAQ in the germline V gene. The CDR3 loop spans 15 amino acids. The CDR3 spells CASSVDRDFTDTQYF. The CDR3 coding sequence is TGTGCCAGCAGCGTGGACAGAGATTTCACAGATACGCAGTATTTT.

This sequence joins TRBV19 and TRBJ1-1, with TRBD1 matching over 9 bases. Looked up from germline, CDR1 is LNHDA and CDR2 is SQIVND (reference sequence). Trimming took 3 bases from V and 3 from J; bases not matched to a gene: 2. The CDR3 runs to 14 residues. CDR3 sequence: CASSMGQGHTEAFF. The DNA for the CDR3 is TGTGCCAGTAGTATGGGACAGGGACACACTGAAGCTTTCTTT.

Points on this clonotype: At one end the junction does not follow the germline gene, possibly because of a read error. The chain employs TRBV12-5 and TRBJ2-2, with a possible D match to TRBD2 (6 bases). The CDR3 spans 13 residues. Germline CDR1 and CDR2: LGHNT and FRNRAP. The CDR3 region has the DNA TGTGCTGGTGGGGAGGAGCGGACCGGGGAGCTGTTTTTT. Its translation is CAGGEERTGELFF.